This TCR beta chain was sequenced in a study of vaccination and CD4 T cells after COVID-19. As for the study in general: The convalescents comprised six males and four females, two of them Hispanic. Investigators took post-vaccine samples a median 72 days after dose two, within a range of 14 to 241.

Germline assignment: CDR1 MNHNS and CDR2 SASEGT. CDR3 length: 12 residues. Deletions cut 5 bases from V and 8 bases from J, with 10 bases between. About this clonotype: As yet, its antigen is unknown.

The treatment here: approximately nine-day PBMC culture with coronavirus spike peptide pools or control peptides (ViraFEST assay). Alongside 8 to 10 IU/ml IL-2 and roughly 9.5 ug/ml peptide pools, PBMCs were cultured at some 2 million per well. Half the medium was replaced with fresh IL-2 medium on days 3 and 7. With the Oncomine TCR Beta short-read assay, DNA from cultured CD4+ T cells was sequenced. Each CDR3 protein gets one entry after TCRdb re-called the PCR reads with MiXCR. This table has some 9,000 distinct CDR3 sequences, just under 65% appearing once. This chain joins TRBV6-1 and TRBJ1-3; D not resolved. The receptor was derived from a human donor who had recovered from COVID-19. Material: CD4+ T cells from blood, cultured in vitro. Here the CDR3 DNA reads TGTGCCAGCAGTCCCGGAGTTGACACCATATATTTT. Amino acid sequence: CASSPGVDTIYF.